One and the same sample provided the 11 T cell receptor beta chains below, sequenced in a study of cytomegalovirus exposure and HLA in healthy donors. PCR was performed using 60 Vbeta and 13 Jbeta primers. Sequencing used immunoSEQ multiplex PCR; TCRdb keeps in-frame clones, though not all of them. In total, the table holds roughly 39,000 clones. Sequencing used PBMCs. These receptors all stem from a man aged 25 to 45 in good health and CMV-seronegative.

The chain uses TRBV1 and TRBJ1-5; TRBD1 reflects the table's D call only, with no check against the DNA. TRBV1 is classified as a pseudogene. The CDR3 is 21 amino acids. Here the CDR3 reads CTSSLLDRGDSGGSGNQPQHF. The CDR3 DNA reads TGCACCAGCAGCCTCCTTGACAGGGGAGATAGTGGAGGAAGCGGCAATCAGCCCCAGCATTTT.

The chain combines TRBV27 with TRBJ1-1, with a possible D match to TRBD1 (5 bases). The CDR3 contains 15 residues. V was pared by 4 bases and J by 3 bases, with 15 bases between. CDR1 and CDR2 (germline): MNHEY, SMNVEV (reference sequence). CDR3 bases: TGTGCCAGCAGTTGGCAGGGCAAAGGAGACACTGAAGCTTTCTTT. Protein sequence: CASSWQGKGDTEAFF.

The gene calls are TRBV7-2 and TRBJ1-1; no firm D call. Trimming took off 1 base at V and 4 bases at J, with 10 bases between the two ends. Germline loops: CDR1 SGHTA, CDR2 FQGNSA. The CDR3 contains 14 residues. DNA for the CDR3: TGTGCCAGCAGCTTAGATTCGGGTATCACTGAAGCTTTCTTT. Protein sequence: CASSLDSGITEAFF.

In the case of this clone: The sample holds other DNA sequences that translate to the same CDR3. This chain joins TRBV4-3 and TRBJ2-7; 7 bases map to TRBD1. Germline loops: CDR1 LGHNA, CDR2 YSLEER. V shed 0 bases and J 2 bases; nucleotides not matched to a gene: 4. The CDR3 runs to 15 residues. CDR3 sequence: CASSQEARGTYEQYF. Written as DNA, the CDR3 is TGCGCCAGCAGCCAAGAGGCCAGGGGGACCTACGAGCAGTACTTC.

The chain links TRBV4-1 to TRBJ1-2; 8 positions match TRBD1. V was pared by 0 bases and J by 5 bases, with 2 bases of the junction left unmatched. CDR1 is MGHRA, CDR2 YSYEKL, per germline. The CDR3 has 14 amino acids. This CDR3 reads CASSQEGQGYGYTF. DNA for the CDR3: TGCGCCAGCAGCCAAGAAGGACAGGGTTATGGCTACACCTTC.

V gene TRBV9 combines with J gene TRBJ1-3; 7 positions agree with TRBD1. The CDR3 contains 14 residues. V lost 3 bases, J lost 5 bases, and 5 bases stayed unmatched. Per the germline V gene, CDR1 is SGDLS and CDR2 is YYNGEE. The CDR3, as DNA: TGTGCCAGCAGCGACGGGGACAGAAGAAACACCATATATTTT. This gives the protein CASSDGDRRNTIYF.

The rearrangement links TRBV4-3 to TRBJ2-6; TRBD1 matches 8 bases. The length of the CDR3 is 15 residues. The ends lost 4 bases at V and 3 bases at J; junction bases unmatched: 2. Per the germline V gene, CDR1 is LGHNA and CDR2 is YSLEER. CDR3: CASSPDRVGANVLTF. DNA for the CDR3: TGCGCCAGCAGCCCGGACAGGGTTGGGGCCAACGTCCTGACTTTC.

The chain has TRBV6-6 and TRBJ2-1; no firm D call. The CDR3 length is 13 residues. V gave up 6 bases and J gave up 1 base, with 7 bases separating them. Per the germline V gene, CDR1 is MNHNY and CDR2 is SVGAGI (reference sequence). The CDR3 DNA is TGTGCCAGCAGCGTCGGGTCCTACAATGAGCAGTTCTTC. Amino acids: CASSVGSYNEQFF.

DNA of the CDR3: TGTGCCAGCAGTCCTCGTGTTATGAACACTGAAGCTTTCTTT. This codes for CASSPRVMNTEAFF. The chain uses TRBV4-2 and TRBJ1-1, with D hard to call. Per germline, CDR1 LGHNA and CDR2 YNFKEQ. V was clipped by 6 bases and J by 0 bases, with 11 bases between them. The CDR3 has 14 residues.

V is TRBV7-8 and J is TRBJ2-5; D call uncertain. Germline V lookup: CDR1 SGHVS, CDR2 FQNEAQ. This CDR3 comprises 15 residues. V lost 0 bases to trimming and J lost 1 base, with 9 bases between them. Written as DNA, the CDR3 is TGTGCCAGCAGCTTAGCTCAAGTAGTCCAAGAGACCCAGTACTTC. Its protein product is CASSLAQVVQETQYF.

The chain joins TRBV6-1 to TRBJ2-7; D is perhaps TRBD1 (5 bases). V was pared by 2 bases and J by 2 bases, with 7 bases between. The CDR3 length is 13 residues. Germline CDR1 MNHNS, CDR2 SASEGT. The CDR3 loop reads CASSEMGPYEQYF. CDR3 nucleotide sequence: TGTGCCAGCAGTGAAATGGGGCCCTACGAGCAGTACTTC.